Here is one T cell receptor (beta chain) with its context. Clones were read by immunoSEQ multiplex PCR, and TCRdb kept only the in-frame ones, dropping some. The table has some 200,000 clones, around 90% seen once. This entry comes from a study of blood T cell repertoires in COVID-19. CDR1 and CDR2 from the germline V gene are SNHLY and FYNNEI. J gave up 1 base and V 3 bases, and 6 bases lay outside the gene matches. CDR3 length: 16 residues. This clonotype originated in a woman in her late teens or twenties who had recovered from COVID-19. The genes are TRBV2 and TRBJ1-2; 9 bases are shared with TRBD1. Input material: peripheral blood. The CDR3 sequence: CASSDSRQGVNYGYTF. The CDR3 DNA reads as TGTGCCAGCAGTGATTCTCGACAGGGGGTTAACTATGGCTACACCTTC.